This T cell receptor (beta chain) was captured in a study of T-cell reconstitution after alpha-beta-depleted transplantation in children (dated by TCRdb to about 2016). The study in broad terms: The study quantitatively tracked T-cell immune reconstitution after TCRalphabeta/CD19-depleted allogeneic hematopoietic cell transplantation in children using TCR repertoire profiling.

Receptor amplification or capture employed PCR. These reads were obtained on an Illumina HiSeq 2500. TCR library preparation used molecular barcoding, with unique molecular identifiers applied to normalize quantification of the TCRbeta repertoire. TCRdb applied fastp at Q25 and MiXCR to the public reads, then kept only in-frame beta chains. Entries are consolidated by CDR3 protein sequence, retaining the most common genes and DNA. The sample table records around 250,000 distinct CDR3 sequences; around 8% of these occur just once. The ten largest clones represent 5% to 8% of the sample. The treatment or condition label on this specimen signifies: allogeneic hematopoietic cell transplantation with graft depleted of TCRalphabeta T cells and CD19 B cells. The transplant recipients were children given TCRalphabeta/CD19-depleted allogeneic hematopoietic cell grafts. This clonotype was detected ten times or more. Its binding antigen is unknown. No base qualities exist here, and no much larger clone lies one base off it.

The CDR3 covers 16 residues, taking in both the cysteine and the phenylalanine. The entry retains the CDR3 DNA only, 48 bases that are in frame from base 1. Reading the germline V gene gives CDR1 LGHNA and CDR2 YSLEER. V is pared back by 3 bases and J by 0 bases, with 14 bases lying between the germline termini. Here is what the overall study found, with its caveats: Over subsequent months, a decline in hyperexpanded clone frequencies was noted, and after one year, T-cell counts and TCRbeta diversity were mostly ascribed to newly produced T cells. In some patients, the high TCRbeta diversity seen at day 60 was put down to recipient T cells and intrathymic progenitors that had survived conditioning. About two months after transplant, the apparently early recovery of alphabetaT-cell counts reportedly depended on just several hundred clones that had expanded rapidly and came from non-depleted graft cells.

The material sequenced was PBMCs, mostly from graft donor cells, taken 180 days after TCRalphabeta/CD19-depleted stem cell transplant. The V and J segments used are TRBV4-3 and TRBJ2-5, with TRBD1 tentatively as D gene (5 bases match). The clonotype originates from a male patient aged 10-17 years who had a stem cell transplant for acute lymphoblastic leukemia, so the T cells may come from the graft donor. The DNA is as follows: TGCGCCAGCAGCCAGGATAGACAGATGTACCAAGAGACCCAGTACTTC. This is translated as CASSQDRQMYQETQYF.